This entry features one T cell receptor (beta chain) sequence. V gave up 4 bases and J gave up 2 bases; unmatched junction bases: 5. The CDR3 is 17 amino acids. Germline-derived CDR1 and CDR2 are SGDLS and YYNGEE. Here immunoSEQ multiplex PCR was the method, and the copy in TCRdb shows in-frame clones only, minus some. The data contain 100,000 or so clones, over 85% of them seen just once; the ten biggest clones take up around 0.16%. The sample is drawn from a study of siplizumab effects on memory and regulatory T cells. This receptor was obtained from a human donor in good health. Source material: non-Treg CD4+ T cells sorted from blood. This chain joins TRBV9 and TRBJ2-3; 15 bases fit TRBD2. CDR3 DNA: TGTGCCAGCAGCAGGACTAGCGGGGGGGCGGCCACAGATACGCAGTATTTT. Translated: CASSRTSGGAATDTQYF. The complete variable domain, with remaining parts taken from reference TRBV9 and TRBJ2-3, reads DSGVTQTPKHLITATGQRVTLRCSPRSGDLSVYWYQQSLDQGLQFLIQYYNGEERAKGNILERFSAQQFPDLHSELNLSSLELGDSALYFCASSRTSGGAATDTQYFGPGTRLTVL.